This paragraph covers one T cell receptor (beta chain) sequence. Its antigen is still unknown. The record has no base qualities; no much larger clone is one base away. This sample was taken from a study of cytomegalovirus exposure and HLA in healthy donors (dated by TCRdb to the late 2010s). Regarding the research as a whole: In an earlier analysis of several hundred of the donors, around 300 Gb of sequence data and 100 million or so unique TCR beta sequences from roughly 190 million T cells were reported. The study combined high-throughput TCR immunosequencing, statistical association of individual TCRs with disease status, and machine learning to predict cytomegalovirus infection status. The later analysis used no new phenotypic data to find candidate immune exposures, relying instead on TCR beta sequences and their occurrence across donors. Every repertoire in the discovery cohort had been generated on one and the same sequencing platform. Donor age, sex, ethnicity and CMV serostatus were compiled together with the repertoire data. Roughly 300 gigabases of sequencing data and tens of millions of unique TCR sequences made up an early release that covered several hundred HLA-typed donors. Typing coverage varied by locus: roughly 629-630 donors for A, B, C, DRB1 and DQB1; roughly 510 for DQA1; more than 600 for DPA1; some 470 for DPB1. Among the approximately 420 genotyped donors, more than 70% belonged to the genetic ancestry cluster associated with self-reported Caucasian donors. The aim of the study was to test whether cataloging public T cell receptors could identify signatures of past pathogen exposure. Along with the roughly 700-subject first cohort, a separate validation cohort of some 130 different subjects was used. In a later analysis, previously published TCR beta repertoires from more than 500 donors were re-analyzed and high-resolution HLA genotyping was added so that TCR occurrence patterns could be studied. Across 300 to 400 genotyped donors of the cohort, an average of about 240,000 unique TCR beta nucleotide sequences per donor were sequenced, and approximately 19% of those sequences were non-productive. Four to six DR-DQ haplotypes were handled as single units for association and clustering, since linkage in the cohort was strong. A later genetic analysis used genome-wide SNP genotypes for about 55% of the 666 donors, treating that subset as a discovery cohort. HLA typing covered class I and class II loci at four-digit resolution. An earlier analysis of 587 of the donors used high-throughput TCR beta sequencing to judge whether each TCR beta V gene segment behaved as functional or pseudogenic. The T cell repertoires of around 670 subjects were profiled by immunosequencing and related to cytomegalovirus serostatus.

The CDR3 contains 16 residues, cysteine and phenylalanine counted. Only the CDR3 DNA stays, 48 bases, in frame from base 1. V has 1 base trimmed and J has 6 bases trimmed; junction bases matching no gene number 5. The germline V gene specifies MNHEY as CDR1 and SVGAGI as CDR2. The investigation overall reported the following: At a false discovery rate of 0.05, a later analysis linked some 17,000 TCR beta sequences to specific HLA alleles. The earlier analysis of fewer than 750 of the donors excluded about 16 rarely observed V segments, including chromosome 9 orphons, because counts were too low. The classifier was reported to diagnose cytomegalovirus status with high specificity and sensitivity in both the original and validation cohorts. Most CMV-associated TCR beta chains appeared to be HLA-restricted in a later analysis, and the HLA associations seemed to be driven largely by CMV exposure. The presence/absence analyses assumed that sequencing depth was roughly uniform across donors, and that assumption may not be true. According to a later analysis, TCR association rates differed among HLA loci, with DRB1 alleles showing the most associated TCRs and HLA-C alleles showing the fewest. Linkage disequilibrium might explain the correlated functional status among segregating V segments, but an unknown experimental factor could not be ruled out. In a later analysis, HLA-associated TCR beta chains were found to be more clonally expanded and to have lower generation probabilities than equally common non-associated chains. According to the authors, the approach could potentially be generalized to other disease states and immunological phenotypes. According to a later genetic analysis, donors in an Asian-associated ancestry cluster had fewer N-insertions in productive TCRs than the approximately 650-donor mean. Broadly in line with IMGT annotations, most TCR beta V segments showed up in productive rearrangements about 87% or about 30% of the time in an earlier analysis of approximately 640 of the donors. Strong co-occurrence of HLA alleles, especially DR and DQ, made assigning TCR associations to individual alleles difficult. Because some donors lacked HLA typing at each locus, the association tests relied only on the typed subset. This cohort had only TCR beta chains sequenced, and the lack of alpha or paired-chain data limited which features could be detected. While some public TCRs were present in many individuals, most TCR sequences turned up only very rarely across donors. V-gene and J-gene trimming of TCR beta chains was associated with a missense DCLRE1C variant in a later genetic analysis, and the association was replicated in an independent cohort. For the cohort, immune exposure information was limited to CMV serostatus. Some IMGT-functional V segments, including TRBV6-2 and TRBV6-3, could not be distinguished by the 87-base-pair reads and were therefore excluded. A later analysis reported that several top co-occurrence clusters appeared linked to parvovirus B19, influenza, CMV and Epstein-Barr virus. A further reported finding was that TCR beta sequences accurately predicted the HLA-A and HLA-B alleles for most subjects in the first cohort. Three of the identified cytomegalovirus-associated TCR beta chains were confirmed in vitro to be specific for cytomegalovirus antigens. A cluster of highly shared sequence variants was judged likely to be a technical artifact of the sequencing pipeline. A total of 164 TCR beta chains were listed by the study as associated with cytomegalovirus.

The cohort was made up of 666 healthy bone marrow donors. All cohort members were sampled while nominally healthy, although unrecorded immune exposures were likely present. The donor was CMV seronegative and belonged to the group of 352 seronegative cohort members. A peripheral blood sample was provided by each donor, and peripheral blood mononuclear cells were used for TCR beta sequencing. The Qiagen DNeasy Blood Extraction Kit was used to extract genomic DNA from the blood cell samples. The library was generated by the immunoSEQ multiplex PCR assay. A mixture of 60 forward primers for TCR Vbeta segments and 13 reverse primers for TCR Jbeta segments was used in the multiplex PCR. The CDR3 region of rearranged TCR beta genes was amplified from genomic DNA with a multiplex PCR assay. The amplified TCR beta libraries were sequenced on the Illumina HiSeq System as 87-base-pair reads. The authors processed their data as follows. In a later analysis, tens of millions of unique TCR beta chains were counted across the approximately 670 repertoires, and some 10 million of these chains were shared by at least two donors. A nearest-neighbor algorithm error-corrected the raw reads and collapsed the reads into unique sequences, merging closely related sequences to remove PCR and sequencing errors. V, D and J gene segments were assigned by aligning CDR3 sequences to IMGT reference sequences. For a sequence to be retained, a match of at least six nucleotides was required to both a V gene segment and a J gene segment. Rearrangements were called productive when the CDR3 lacked stop codons and stayed in frame with V and J; all others were non-productive. CDR3 was defined by IMGT convention, running from the second conserved V-encoded cysteine to the conserved J-encoded phenylalanine. The earlier analysis of roughly 590 of the donors excluded any sequence lacking an unambiguous match to a single V gene segment. An earlier analysis of almost 600 of the donors classified V segments as functional when productive rearrangements were above 56.7% and as segregating when the standard deviation between donors was above 5%. A statistical classification framework was built for diagnosing cytomegalovirus status from the catalog of TCR beta chain sequences. In a later analysis, V and J genes were assigned by comparing TCR nucleotide sequences against IMGT/GENE-DB human TR gene sequences. Using the TCRdist pipeline, a later analysis assigned CDR3 sequences along with most-parsimonious VDJ recombination scenarios. In a later analysis, every TCR beta chain was defined by the combination of its CDR3 amino acid sequence and its V-gene family, and reads without a unique V-gene family were dropped. A later analysis removed 500 to 600 highly shared, low-generation-probability nucleotide sequences to deal with suspected cross-contamination and a sequencing artifact. In a later analysis, a clonal expansion index for each public chain was calculated from normalized within-repertoire ranks of inferred template counts. In a later analysis, generation probabilities were computed using a VDJ recombination model fitted to out-of-frame rearrangements, and the results were checked against IGoR. In a later analysis, TCR-TCR, TCR-HLA and TCR-CMV co-occurrence was scored with hypergeometric tests, and a repertoire-size bias correction was applied to TCR pairs. In a later analysis, false discovery rates were estimated by permuting HLA or CMV assignments 20 times. In a later analysis, co-occurring TCRs were grouped with DBSCAN, and TCRdist sequence similarity was added when clustering was performed within HLA-allele-positive subsets. For co-occurrence clustering, repertoires with fewer than 30,000 or more than 120,000 public chains were excluded, along with roughly 5 repertoires with anomalous nucleotide sharing. TCRdb took this table from immuneACCESS and kept in-frame rearrangements with V and J called. Such tables lack part of the clones; where checked against another copy, unresolved V genes explain under half of the gap, and the rest is unexplained. The D gene and trimming were derived from the DNA, and the V and J assignments and clone size from that table. A total of tens of thousands of clones appear in this sample, about four fifths of them only once. 3.5% to 5% of the sample is held by the ten biggest clonotypes.

Sequencing was performed on PBMCs. The chain uses TRBV6-5 and TRBJ2-1, and TRBD2 matches 11 of the central bases. This TCR was sampled from a woman under 40 in good health and CMV-seronegative. The sequence in DNA is TGTGCCAGCAGTTACTGGGGGACTAGCGGATCCAATGAGCAGTTCTTC. Translated, this is CASSYWGTSGSNEQFF.